Each of the 6 T cell receptor beta chains below was sequenced from the same sample in a study of beta chain features in type 1 diabetes. As every portion of the isolated RNA was reverse transcribed, the sequencing read expressed TCRB transcripts. TCRdb keeps only in-frame clones here, not all; method: immunoSEQ multiplex PCR. The table has a few hundred thousand clones, approximately 15% seen once. Specimen: central memory CD4+ T cells from blood. These receptors were taken from a man aged 30 to 39 in good health.

This clone was seen more than once but under ten times. This chain uses TRBV27 with TRBJ2-3; TRBD1 is a possible D gene (5 bases). The CDR3 loop spans 13 amino acids. Germline V gene lookup returns CDR1 MNHEY and CDR2 SMNVEV (reference sequence). The V gene lost 4 bases and the J gene lost 5 bases, with 10 bases spanning the gap. The CDR3 region is CASSSGMGDTQYF. The CDR3 DNA is TGTGCCAGCAGTTCAGGGATGGGAGATACGCAGTATTTT.

The CDR3 DNA reads as TGTGCCAGCAGCTTGAGGGCAGGGCTTATGAACACTGAAGCTTTCTTT. Translated: CASSLRAGLMNTEAFF. This sequence joins TRBV7-6 and TRBJ1-1, with D perhaps TRBD1 (5 bases). Per the germline V gene, CDR1 is SGHVS and CDR2 is FNYEAQ. The V and J ends lost 3 bases and 0 bases respectively, with 14 bases between them. This CDR3 is 16 amino acids long.

The rearrangement links TRBV5-1 to TRBJ1-4; D call uncertain. Trimming pared 7 bases from V and 5 bases from J, leaving 12 bases between. The length of the CDR3 is 13 residues. CDR1 is SGHRS and CDR2 is YFSETQ in the germline V gene. The CDR3 region has the DNA TGCGCCAGCTCAGCCGGACCGAATGAAAAACTGTTTTTT. This encodes CASSAGPNEKLFF.

This clone was counted ten times or more. This chain connects TRBV7-2 to TRBJ1-5; tentatively, D is TRBD1 (6 bases). The CDR3 totals 14 residues. Per the germline V gene, CDR1 is SGHTA and CDR2 is FQGNSA. V was trimmed by 3 bases and J by 6 bases, leaving 12 bases between them. Here the CDR3 reads CASSFTGFAQPQHF. CDR3 in DNA: TGTGCCAGCAGCTTCACAGGGTTCGCTCAGCCCCAGCATTTT.

CDR3 coding DNA: TGTGCCAGCAGTGAAATTTGGACAGGGGACGAGCAGTTCTTC. Protein sequence: CASSEIWTGDEQFF. This chain connects TRBV6-5 to TRBJ2-1, with TRBD1 identical over 9 bases. Looked up from germline, CDR1 is MNHEY and CDR2 is SVGAGI. The V gene end was trimmed by 5 bases and the J gene end by 10 bases; junction bases not matched to a gene: 9. The CDR3 is 14 amino acids.

This clone was observed a few times. The chain combines TRBV5-1 with TRBJ2-4; D not resolved. Germline assignment: CDR1 SGHRS and CDR2 YFSETQ. The CDR3 has 12 amino acids. Trimming pared 0 bases from V and 7 bases from J, leaving 5 bases between. CDR3 bases: TGCGCCAGCAGCTTGGCGGTGAACATTCAGTACTTC. Its translation is CASSLAVNIQYF.